A single sample gave rise to the 22 T cell receptor beta chains below, sequenced in a study of blood T cell repertoires in COVID-19. Generated by immunoSEQ multiplex PCR, the TCRdb table keeps only in-frame clones and is missing some. The table shows roughly 250,000 clones, with 87% occurring only once. The specimen was PBMCs or T cells enriched from blood (not recorded which). These receptors were collected from a woman aged 25 to 45 with acute COVID-19.

V is TRBV6-2 or TRBV6-3 and J is TRBJ2-4, with 7 bases fitting TRBD2. This CDR3 has 16 amino acids. Unmatched junction bases numbered 10, after V lost 6 bases and J lost 2 bases. Germline V lookup: CDR1 MNHEY, CDR2 SVGEGT. CDR3 sequence reads: CASRPGRAETKNIQYF. DNA of the CDR3: TGTGCCAGCAGGCCTGGGAGGGCGGAGACCAAAAACATTCAGTACTTC.

The chain combines TRBV18 with TRBJ2-1, with D maybe TRBD1 (6 bases). V was pared by 8 bases and J by 5 bases, with 10 bases between. The CDR3 extends over 12 amino acids. The germline V gene encodes CDR1 KGHSH and CDR2 LQKENI. CDR3 region: CASRDTNNEQFF. The CDR3 DNA sequence: TGTGCCAGCAGGGACACAAACAATGAGCAGTTCTTC.

The V gene is TRBV5-1, the J gene TRBJ2-5, with D tentatively TRBD1 (6 bases). The CDR3 contains 13 residues. V was shortened by 0 bases and J by 4 bases, with 7 bases between the two germline ends. Germline CDR1 SGHRS, CDR2 YFSETQ. DNA of the CDR3: TGCGCCAGCAGCTTGGGAGGGGGAGAGACCCAGTACTTC. It translates to CASSLGGGETQYF. Filled out from reference TRBV5-1 and TRBJ2-5, the complete variable domain reads KAGVTQTPRYLIKTRGQQVTLSCSPISGHRSVSWYQQTPGQGLQFLFEYFSETQRNKGNFPGRFSGRQFSNSRSEMNVSTLELGDSALYLCASSLGGGETQYFGPGTRLLVL.

The chain joins TRBV5-5 to TRBJ2-6; 8 positions agree with TRBD1. The CDR3 loop spans 15 amino acids. Germline V gives CDR1 SGHKS, CDR2 YYEKEE (reference sequence). J was trimmed by 4 bases and V by 2 bases; bases with no gene match: 2. The CDR3: CASSFQGAGANVLTF. CDR3 DNA: TGTGCCAGCAGCTTTCAGGGGGCCGGGGCCAACGTCCTGACTTTC.

This clone was observed a few times. The genes are TRBV27 and TRBJ1-1; D gene uncertain. In germline, CDR1 is MNHEY, CDR2 SMNVEV (reference sequence). The germline V and J ends were trimmed by 0 bases and 8 bases, with 13 bases remaining between them. The CDR3 contains 14 residues. Here the CDR3 reads CASSLSPGSREAFF. CDR3 DNA sequence: TGTGCCAGCAGTTTATCGCCCGGGTCACGAGAAGCTTTCTTT.

This chain links TRBV10-1 with TRBJ1-4; no definite D call. Deletions cut 1 base from V and 6 bases from J, with 6 bases between. Germline CDR1 WNHNN, CDR2 SYGVQD (reference sequence). The CDR3 runs 13 residues. The CDR3 DNA sequence: TGCGCCAGCAGTGAGTACTACTATGAAAAACTGTTTTTT. This sequence encodes CASSEYYYEKLFF.

This clone has just one count. The chain carries TRBV7-9 and TRBJ2-5, with D possibly being TRBD2 (5 bases). The CDR3 consists of 14 residues. Between the trimmed V and J ends, which lost 3 bases and 2 bases, there was a span of 10 bases. Germline V gene data show CDR1 as SEHNR and CDR2 as FQNEAQ (reference sequence). This CDR3 reads CASSLGSAQETQYF. The DNA for the CDR3 is TGTGCCAGCAGCTTGGGTAGCGCACAAGAGACCCAGTACTTC. The variable domain in full, with the rest retrieved from reference TRBV7-9 and TRBJ2-5, is DTGVSQNPRHKITKRGQNVTFRCDPISEHNRLYWYRQTLGQGPEFLTYFQNEAQLEKSRLLSDRFSAERPKGSFSTLEIQRTEQGDSAMYLCASSLGSAQETQYFGPGTRLLVL.

This rearrangement joins TRBV15 to TRBJ1-5; a possible D gene is TRBD1 (6 bases). The CDR3 contains 16 residues. Per the germline V gene, CDR1 is LNHNV and CDR2 is YYDKDF (reference sequence). V was pared by 0 bases and J by 6 bases, with 15 bases between. The CDR3 DNA follows: TGTGCCACCAGCAGAGACTGGGCAGGGGCCCTTCAGCCCCAGCATTTT. This translates into CATSRDWAGALQPQHF.

The rearrangement links TRBV12-3 or TRBV12-4 to TRBJ1-5, with TRBD1 as a possible D gene (5 bases). The CDR3 sequence is 13 residues long. The ends were cut back, 6 bases at V and 10 bases at J, with 16 bases in the middle. The CDR3 region has the DNA TGTGCCAGCAGGGGGCAGCGGGCCCGTCCCCAGCATTTT. This encodes CASRGQRARPQHF.

V is TRBV6-5 and J is TRBJ2-1; 13 bases map to TRBD2. The CDR3 runs to 15 residues. J was trimmed by 5 bases and V by 6 bases; bases with no gene match: 4. The V gene's germline CDR1 is MNHEY and CDR2 SVGAGI. CDR3 coding DNA: TGTGCCAGCAGACGGACTAGCGGGAGTGACAATGAGCAGTTCTTC. Its translation: CASRRTSGSDNEQFF.

V gene TRBV14 combines with J gene TRBJ2-7, with D tentatively TRBD1 (6 bases). The V gene's germline CDR1 is SGHDN and CDR2 FVKESK. The CDR3 runs to 15 residues. Deletions cut 1 base from V and 6 bases from J, with 16 bases between. CDR3 nucleotide sequence: TGTGCCAGCAGCCAAGTTTTACAGGGATCGAGCGAGCAGTACTTC. This sequence encodes CASSQVLQGSSEQYF.

This clone appeared a few times. The chain is built from TRBV21-1 and TRBJ1-2. TRBV21-1 is annotated as a pseudogene. This CDR3 is 16 amino acids long. The DNA of the CDR3 is TGTGCCAGCAGCAAAGGGCACAGGGAGGGGGTAAAGGGCTACACCTTC. Protein: CASSKGHREGVKGYTF.

The rearrangement uses TRBV28 and TRBJ1-2; D is possibly TRBD1 (6 bases). Trimming cost V 5 bases and J 8 bases, with 18 bases left between them. This CDR3 contains 14 residues. Germline lookup yields CDR1 MDHEN and CDR2 SYDVKM. CDR3 loop: CASSPLAGVTGYTF. For the CDR3, the DNA is TGTGCCAGCAGTCCTTTGGCAGGGGTTACGGGCTACACCTTC.

This rearrangement joins TRBV29-1 to TRBJ1-2; a weak D match, TRBD1 (6 bases). Germline CDR1 is SQVTM and CDR2 is ANQGSEA. V was pared by 5 bases and J by 3 bases, with 10 bases between. CDR3 length: 12 residues. CDR3 nucleotide sequence: TGCAGCGTTACGACAGGCTACTATGGCTACACCTTC. It is translated as CSVTTGYYGYTF.

The V and J genes are TRBV3-1 (or the pseudogene TRBV3-2) and TRBJ1-6, with a weak D call TRBD1 (5 bases). This CDR3 has 15 amino acids. CDR1 and CDR2 (germline): LGHDT, YNNKEL (reference sequence). The V gene lost 1 base and the J gene lost 8 bases, with 12 bases spanning the gap. The CDR3 DNA is TGTGCCAGCAGCCAAGTTCTTGGGGGGGATTCACCCCTCCACTTT. Amino acid sequence: CASSQVLGGDSPLHF.

The CDR3 sequence is CASSPTGRGETQYF. CDR3 nucleotides: TGTGCCAGTAGCCCGACAGGGCGCGGGGAGACCCAGTACTTC. V and J are TRBV19 and TRBJ2-5; 7 nucleotides line up with TRBD1. V trimming: 6 bases; J trimming: 5 bases; junction bases outside the gene matches: 9. CDR3 length equals 14 residues. Germline CDR1 and CDR2: LNHDA and SQIVND (reference sequence). Based on the CDR3 plus reference TRBV19 and TRBJ2-5, the full variable domain is DGGITQSPKYLFRKEGQNVTLSCEQNLNHDAMYWYRQDPGQGLRLIYYSQIVNDFQKGDIAEGYSVSREKKESFPLTVTSAQKNPTAFYLCASSPTGRGETQYFGPGTRLLVL.

Comments on this clone: Other DNA sequences of this sample code for an identical CDR3. This chain uses TRBV3-1 (or the pseudogene TRBV3-2) with TRBJ2-7; D is unresolved. V shed 3 bases and J shed 3 bases, with 3 bases lying between them. The CDR3 is 11 residues long. The germline V gene has CDR1 LGHDT and CDR2 YNNKEL (reference sequence). DNA for the CDR3: TGTGCCAGCAGCCACAACTACGAGCAGTACTTC. This encodes CASSHNYEQYF.

The chain carries TRBV28 and TRBJ1-5; a possible D gene is TRBD1 (6 bases). Trimming pared 6 bases from V and 0 bases from J, leaving 24 bases between. The V gene's germline CDR1 is MDHEN and CDR2 SYDVKM. This CDR3 comprises 19 residues. CDR3 residues: CASSAFYSDRSHSNQPQHF. Here the CDR3 DNA reads TGTGCCAGCAGCGCCTTCTATTCCGACAGGAGCCATAGCAATCAGCCCCAGCATTTT.

This chain uses TRBV5-5 with TRBJ2-1; unclear D gene. Trimming took 4 bases from V and 0 from J, leaving 11 bases between them. Per germline, CDR1 SGHKS and CDR2 YYEKEE (reference sequence). The CDR3 covers 15 residues. Here the CDR3 DNA reads TGTGCCAGCAGCCCTTTCCGGGTCTCCTACAATGAGCAGTTCTTC. Its translation: CASSPFRVSYNEQFF.

The rearrangement joins TRBV5-4 to TRBJ2-5; D remains ambiguous. The germline CDR1 and CDR2 sequences are SGHNT and YYREEE (reference sequence). Trimming took 0 bases from V and 5 from J, leaving 14 bases between them. The CDR3 extends over 15 amino acids. DNA for the CDR3: TGTGCCAGCAGCTTGGACGCGGAGCAACCCGAGACCCAGTACTTC. Residues: CASSLDAEQPETQYF.

V and J are TRBV29-1 and TRBJ2-1; 7 nucleotides line up with TRBD2. This CDR3 comprises 15 residues. Germline V CDR1 and CDR2: SQVTM, ANQGSEA. J lost 6 bases, V lost 0 bases, and 8 bases had no gene match. The CDR3: CSVEDLIGGGNEQFF. The CDR3 bases are TGCAGCGTTGAAGATCTGATTGGGGGGGGCAATGAGCAGTTCTTC.

The gene calls are TRBV30 and TRBJ2-3; the D gene is possibly TRBD1 (6 bases). Trimming removed 0 bases at V and 3 bases at J, with 7 bases between. The CDR3 sequence is 13 residues long. In germline, CDR1 is GTSNPN, CDR2 SVGIG (reference sequence). In DNA, the CDR3 is TGTGCCTGGAGTGTCCAGGGGACAGATACGCAGTATTTT. It codes for CAWSVQGTDTQYF.